The text below deals with one TCR beta chain. This clonotype came up many times. Its antigen has not been determined. No base-level quality is on record; no much larger clone is a single base apart. This specimen comes from a study of blood T cells in healthy people across ages (dated by TCRdb to about 2015). Regarding the study in general: Template switching captured roughly one uniquely barcoded TCR beta cDNA molecule per two T cells in model experiments. Age-related changes in TCR beta repertoire diversity were measured in the study by deep sequencing normalized with unique cDNA molecular identifiers. Donors were grouped into four age groups: young (average 16 years), middle-aged (roughly 40), aged (about 59) and long-lived (approximately 81). To avoid experimental bias, donors of different ages were spread randomly across the sequencing lanes. Two additional independent replicas of 1 million unique cDNA reads from the same blood draw were analyzed for two donors (one aged 18 to 29 and one aged 80 or older).

Preparation of the library involved 5' RACE. Instrument on record: Illumina HiSeq 2500. The second PCR ran for about 7 to 11 cycles and used a J-beta primer mix along with a sample-barcoded 5' primer. Each TCR beta cDNA molecule received a unique molecular identifier from a template-switch 5' adaptor carrying 12 random nucleotides. Each sample yielded at least 2.5 million CDR3-containing paired-end reads. The Mint cDNA synthesis kit, primed by a TRBC-specific oligonucleotide, was used to synthesize first-strand cDNA from all RNA. All cDNA was treated with uracil-DNA glycosylase and then went through a first 18-cycle PCR with the universal primers M1SS and BC2_uni_R. The paper's processing steps were these. Normalization of each sample was performed by random selection of 1 million high-quality reads, each carrying a distinct molecular identifier. Instead of being binned into consensus sequences, reads that shared molecular identifiers were thrown out. MiTCR, with a Q25 quality threshold and the strictest error-elimination algorithm, was used for CDR3 identification, clonotype clustering and error correction. A nonparametric unseen species model with Euler transformation was used to estimate lower-bound total TCR beta diversity. In TCRdb, the public reads were trimmed at Q25 with fastp and aligned with MiXCR, with productive beta chains retained. Each entry is one CDR3 protein sequence, shown with its most common DNA and genes. TCRdb, rather than the study authors, made the V and J calls. This sample comprises approximately 1.5 million distinct CDR3 sequences, 30% to 35% of them detected only once. The biggest ten clones account for roughly 10% of the sample.

Broad study findings and their caveats: The CMV infection status of donors was not known, potentially confounding age-related changes in expanded clonotypes. Estimates of total diversity based on one million sequenced T cells were regarded as lower bounds and as underestimates. A strong correlation was found between observed TCR beta diversity and the percentage of naive T cells measured by flow cytometry. Observed TCR beta diversity per million T cells fell roughly linearly with age, and a significant reduction was already apparent by age around 40. Compared with the aged group, the long-lived group had more naive CD4+ T cells, fewer expanded clones and increased TCR diversity, a pattern suggesting age selection. Because profiling used bulk unsorted PBMCs, naive and antigen-experienced compartments could not be compared conclusively.

V ends up 4 bases short and J 1 base short, with an unmatched junction base count of 3. Via the germline V gene (reference sequence), CDR1 is SGHNT and CDR2 YYREEE. There are 16 amino acids in the CDR3, from cysteine to phenylalanine inclusive. The read is trimmed to its CDR3 DNA, 48 bases read in frame from base 1. Donors were 35 to 40 systemically healthy Caucasian individuals from Russia aged about 6 to 100 years. Each donor gave around 9.9 milliliters of peripheral blood, collected into EDTA-treated Vacutainer tubes. Ficoll-Paque density-gradient centrifugation was used to isolate PBMCs, with at least 7 million per sample. Trizol reagent was used to extract total RNA from PBMCs, with at least 6 micrograms per sample. The percentages of naive CD45RAhigh/CD27high T cells were determined by flow cytometry on a PBMC aliquot from every donor.

The sample consisted of blood. Recombination joined TRBV5-4 with TRBJ2-3; 13 central bases correspond to TRBD2. This sequence originates from a woman in her twenties or thirties in good health. The sequence in DNA is TGTGCCAGCAGCCGCGGACTAGCGGGGGGCACAGATACGCAGTATTTT. Translated, it gives CASSRGLAGGTDTQYF.